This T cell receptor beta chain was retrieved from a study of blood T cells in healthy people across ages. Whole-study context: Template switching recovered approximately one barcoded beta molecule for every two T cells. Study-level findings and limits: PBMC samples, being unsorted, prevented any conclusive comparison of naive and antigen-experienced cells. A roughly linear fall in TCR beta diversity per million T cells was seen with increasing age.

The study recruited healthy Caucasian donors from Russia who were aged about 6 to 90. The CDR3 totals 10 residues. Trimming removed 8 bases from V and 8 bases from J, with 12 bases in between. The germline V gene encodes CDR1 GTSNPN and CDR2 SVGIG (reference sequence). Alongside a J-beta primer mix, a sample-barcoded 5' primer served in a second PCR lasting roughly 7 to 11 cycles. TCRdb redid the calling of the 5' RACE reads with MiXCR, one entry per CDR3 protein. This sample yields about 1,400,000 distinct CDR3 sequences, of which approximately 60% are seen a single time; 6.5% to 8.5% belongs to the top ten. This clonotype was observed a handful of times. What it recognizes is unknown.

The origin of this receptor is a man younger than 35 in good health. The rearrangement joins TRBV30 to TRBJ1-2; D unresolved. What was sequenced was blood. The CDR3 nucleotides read TGTGCCGTGGAAGAGGGCGGCTACACCTTC. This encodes CAVEEGGYTF.